This entry lists 19 T cell receptor beta chains sequenced from one sample in a study of regulatory T cells in long-lasting Graves disease. Stated time point: persistent/refractory GD, antithyroid drugs over 5 years with positive TRAb. The TCR library was prepared using RNA isolated from PBMCs. Arm-PCR with iRepertoire HTBI primers amplified the CDR3 regions for these TCR beta libraries. Each CDR3 protein gets one entry after TCRdb re-called the multiplex PCR reads with MiXCR. Seen here are under 350,000 distinct CDR3 sequences, 22% observed once, and the top ten hold roughly 50%. Material: peripheral blood mononuclear cells (PBMCs), obtained when the disease was refractory, from a patient treated with antithyroid drugs. The receptors originated from a female donor with Graves disease.

This chain joins TRBV20-1 and TRBJ2-1; a weak D match, TRBD2 (6 bases). Trimming cost V 5 bases and J 0 bases, with 11 bases left between them. This CDR3 has 14 residues. Germline loops: CDR1 DFQATT, CDR2 SNEGSKA (reference sequence). The CDR3 sequence: CSAPGLSSYNEQFF. CDR3 coding DNA: TGCAGTGCTCCGGGACTTAGCTCCTACAATGAGCAGTTCTTC.

In its sample, this clonotype was seen many times. The chain recombines TRBV24-1 with TRBJ2-5; 10 bases map to TRBD2. V was pared by 4 bases and J by 3 bases, with 4 bases of the junction left unmatched. CDR3 size: 15 residues. Germline CDR1 is KGHDR and CDR2 is SFDVKD. The CDR3 sequence: CATSESGLAEETQYF. The CDR3 region has the DNA TGTGCCACCAGTGAGTCAGGACTAGCGGAAGAGACCCAGTACTTC.

As concerns this clonotype: This may stem from a read error, because a much larger clone lies one nucleotide away. This chain links TRBV7-2 with TRBJ2-7, with a tentative D call TRBD1 (5 bases). From germline, CDR1 is SGHTA and CDR2 FQGNSA. CDR3 length equals 14 residues. CDR3 in amino acids: CVSSFIGQAYEQYF. DNA of the CDR3: TGTGTCAGCAGCTTTATCGGACAAGCCTACGAGCAGTACTTC.

In this sample, this clonotype turned up many times. This chain links TRBV12-3 or TRBV12-4 with TRBJ1-1, with D maybe TRBD1 (6 bases). CDR3 length: 13 amino acids. V shed 6 bases and J shed 2 bases, with 10 bases lying between them. The CDR3 nucleotides are TGTGCCAGCAGCTTACAGGGAAACACTGAAGCTTTCTTT. It is translated as CASSLQGNTEAFF.

The chain employs TRBV28 and TRBJ2-5; 7 bases agree with TRBD1. V dropped 6 bases and J dropped 2; count of bases not matched to a gene: 6. This CDR3 has 14 residues. Germline V lookup: CDR1 MDHEN, CDR2 SYDVKM. CDR3 sequence (DNA): TGTGCCAGCAGGCTCCCGGGACAGCAAGAGACCCAGTACTTC. Encoded protein: CASRLPGQQETQYF.

This clonotype was counted between two and nine times. CDR3 region: CASSLRIPGLADHNEQFF. CDR3 nucleotides: TGTGCCAGCAGCTTACGCATACCGGGACTAGCGGACCACAATGAGCAGTTCTTC. V and J are TRBV7-9 and TRBJ2-1, with TRBD2 identical over 11 bases. There are 18 residues in the CDR3. With 2 bases clipped from V and 5 bases from J, the junction kept 11 bases outside the gene matches. Germline assignment: CDR1 SEHNR and CDR2 FQNEAQ (reference sequence).

This clonotype was observed a few times. This chain joins TRBV7-6 and TRBJ2-7, with TRBD2 identical over 11 bases. This CDR3 spans 15 amino acids. Germline assignment: CDR1 SGHVS and CDR2 FNYEAQ. V was clipped by 5 bases and J by 6 bases; unmatched bases: 9. CDR3 region: CASSVSTSGSGEQYF. The CDR3 nucleotides read TGTGCCAGCAGCGTGAGTACTAGCGGGAGCGGCGAGCAGTACTTC.

This chain uses TRBV20-1 with TRBJ2-7, with 11 nucleotides matching TRBD2. The CDR3 length is 16 residues. Germline V CDR1 and CDR2: DFQATT, SNEGSKA (reference sequence). V shed 1 base, J shed 5 bases, and the junction held 10 bases outside the gene matches. CDR3 residues: CSARVEGIAGGNEQYF. CDR3 DNA: TGCAGTGCTAGAGTTGAGGGGATAGCGGGAGGGAACGAGCAGTACTTC.

The chain employs TRBV20-1 and TRBJ2-2, with TRBD2 matching 11 bases. In germline, CDR1 is DFQATT, CDR2 SNEGSKA (reference sequence). The CDR3 runs 15 residues. J lost 3 bases, V lost 5 bases, and 5 bases had no gene match. CDR3 protein: CSAATSGTYTGELFF. In DNA form, the CDR3 reads TGCAGTGCTGCGACTAGCGGGACTTACACCGGGGAGCTGTTTTTT.

This clonotype was recorded at least ten times. The CDR3, as DNA: TGTGCCAGCAGCTTAGAAACGTCAGGGGAAAAACTGTTTTTT. As protein: CASSLETSGEKLFF. The V and J genes are TRBV7-9 and TRBJ1-4, with D perhaps TRBD1 (5 bases). This CDR3 has 14 residues. With 1 base removed from V and 8 bases from J, the gap between germline ends came to 11 bases. CDR1 is SEHNR, CDR2 FQNEAQ, per germline (reference sequence).

Comments on this clonotype: Since a much larger clone is just one base distant, this may be a read error. The chain recombines TRBV7-2 with TRBJ2-5, with 8 nucleotides matching TRBD2. The CDR3 loop spans 16 amino acids. Germline V gene data show CDR1 as SGHTA and CDR2 as FQGNSA. The CDR3: CASSLAALRAGETQHF. Written as DNA, the CDR3 is TGTGCCAGCAGCTTAGCAGCCCTCCGAGCGGGAGAGACCCAGCACTTC.

This clonotype has a count of ten or more. The rearrangement uses TRBV2 and TRBJ1-1; D is undetermined. Germline-derived CDR1 and CDR2 are SNHLY and FYNNEI. CDR3 length: 13 residues. V shed 3 bases and J shed 4 bases, with 9 bases lying between them. CDR3 nucleotide sequence: TGTGCCAGCAGTGATCGGGGTGTCACTGAAGCTTTCTTT. Translated, it gives CASSDRGVTEAFF.

The chain couples TRBV7-8 to TRBJ2-5, with 9 bases identical to TRBD2. The V gene end was trimmed by 8 bases and the J gene end by 4 bases; junction bases not matched to a gene: 17. CDR3 length: 17 residues. The germline CDR1 and CDR2 sequences are SGHVS and FQNEAQ. CDR3 amino acids: CASGGRTSVMGSETQYF. CDR3 nucleotide sequence: TGTGCCAGCGGGGGTCGGACTAGCGTGATGGGATCAGAGACCCAGTACTTC.

As concerns this clonotype: One end of the junction is discordant with germline, which a read error may explain. The chain has TRBV10-2 and TRBJ2-1, with D unresolved. The germline V gene has CDR1 WSHSY and CDR2 SAAADI. The CDR3 runs to 14 residues. The CDR3 DNA is TGCGCCAGCAGATCCTTGGACGGGTACAATGAGCAGCTCTTC. This codes for CASRSLDGYNEQLF.

This clonotype showed up many times. The genes are TRBV6-1 and TRBJ2-5; maybe TRBD1 (6 bases). The germline CDR1 and CDR2 sequences are MNHNS and SASEGT. With 10 bases removed from V and 5 bases from J, the gap between germline ends came to 14 bases. CDR3 size: 12 residues. The CDR3 reads CATSRGFETQYF. The CDR3 DNA sequence: TGTGCCACCTCAAGGGGGTTCGAGACCCAGTACTTC.

This clonotype has ten or more counts. The rearrangement joins TRBV12-3 or TRBV12-4 to TRBJ2-7; possible D gene TRBD2, 6 bases. This CDR3 region has 14 residues. V was trimmed by 4 bases and J by 2 bases, leaving 12 bases between them. CDR3 loop: CASSSDYLPYEQYF. The CDR3 DNA follows: TGTGCCAGCAGTTCGGACTACCTACCCTACGAGCAGTACTTC.

This clonotype was found a few times. The chain employs TRBV15 and TRBJ2-7, with 11 bases fitting TRBD2. Trimming at V came to 4 bases and at J to 4 bases, leaving 6 bases not matched to a gene. This CDR3 comprises 15 residues. Germline CDR1 LNHNV, CDR2 YYDKDF (reference sequence). The CDR3 bases are TGTGCCACCAGCACCTCCAGGACTAGCGGGTACGAGCAGTACTTC. It codes for CATSTSRTSGYEQYF.

This clonotype came up a few times. The chain carries TRBV20-1 and TRBJ2-2, with TRBD2 matching over 12 bases. V gave up 0 bases and J gave up 2 bases; unmatched junction bases: 4. The length of the CDR3 is 17 residues. Germline lookup yields CDR1 DFQATT and CDR2 SNEGSKA (reference sequence). CDR3 sequence (DNA): TGCAGTGCTAGAGACGCTAGCGGGAGGGGAAACACCGGGGAGCTGTTTTTT. Residues: CSARDASGRGNTGELFF.

J is TRBJ2-1 and V is TRBV6-5; perhaps TRBD2 as D (5 bases). Germline V gene data show CDR1 as MNHEY and CDR2 as SVGAGI. V lost 3 bases and J 0 bases, leaving 21 bases between the germline ends. The CDR3 totals 19 residues. In nucleotides, the CDR3 is TGTGCCAGCAGTTATAGGACCCTAATGGAGGTACTCTCCTACAATGAGCAGTTCTTC. Encoded protein: CASSYRTLMEVLSYNEQFF.